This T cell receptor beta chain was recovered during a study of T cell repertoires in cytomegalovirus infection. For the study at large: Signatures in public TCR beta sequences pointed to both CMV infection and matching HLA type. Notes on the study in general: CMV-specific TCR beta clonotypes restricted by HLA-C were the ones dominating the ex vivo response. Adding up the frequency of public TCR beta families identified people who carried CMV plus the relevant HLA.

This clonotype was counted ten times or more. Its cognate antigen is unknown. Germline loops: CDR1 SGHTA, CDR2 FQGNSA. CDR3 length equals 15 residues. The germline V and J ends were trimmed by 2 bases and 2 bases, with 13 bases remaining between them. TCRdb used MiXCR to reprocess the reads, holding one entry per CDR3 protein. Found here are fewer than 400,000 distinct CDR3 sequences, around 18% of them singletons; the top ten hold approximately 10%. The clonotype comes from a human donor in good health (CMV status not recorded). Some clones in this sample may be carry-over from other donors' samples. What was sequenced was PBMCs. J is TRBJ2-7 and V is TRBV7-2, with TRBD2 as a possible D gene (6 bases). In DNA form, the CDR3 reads TGTGCCAGCAGCTTATCCGGGAGCCGCCCCTACGAGCAGTACTTC. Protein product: CASSLSGSRPYEQYF.